One and the same sample provided the 24 T cell receptor beta chains below, sequenced in a study of cytomegalovirus exposure and HLA in healthy donors. The PCR ran on 60 Vbeta and 13 Jbeta primers. TCRdb's table, derived via immunoSEQ multiplex PCR, lists solely in-frame clones and lacks some. The sample contains some 140,000 clones, over 65% of which appear only once. The sequenced material came from PBMCs. These receptors were collected from a man in his forties or fifties in good health and CMV-seronegative.

The gene calls are TRBV2 and TRBJ2-5, with D tentatively TRBD2 (6 bases). V was pared by 5 bases and J by 3 bases, with 19 bases between. Germline values: CDR1 SNHLY, CDR2 FYNNEI. The CDR3 runs to 16 residues. CDR3 in amino acids: CASSSPGGRGKETQYF. DNA for the CDR3: TGTGCCAGCAGTTCCCCCGGCGGCCGCGGGAAAGAGACCCAGTACTTC.

The V and J genes are TRBV6-6 and TRBJ2-2, with 10 positions matching TRBD2. Germline-derived CDR1 and CDR2 are MNHNY and SVGAGI (reference sequence). This CDR3 region has 16 residues. Trimming at V came to 3 bases and at J to 7 bases, leaving 8 bases not matched to a gene. Here the CDR3 reads CASSYWSGRALGELFF. The CDR3 DNA reads as TGTGCCAGCAGTTATTGGAGCGGGAGGGCTCTCGGGGAGCTGTTTTTT.

The chain uses TRBV4-1 and TRBJ2-1, with 8 bases aligning to TRBD2. The CDR3 is made up of 16 amino acids. Germline lookup yields CDR1 MGHRA and CDR2 YSYEKL. Germline trimming cut 4 bases from V and 4 bases from J; bases unmatched to any gene: 9. CDR3 coding DNA: TGCGCCAGCAGCCGAGGACGGGGGGGCCGGTACAATGAGCAGTTCTTC. Protein: CASSRGRGGRYNEQFF.

CDR3 in DNA: TGTGCCAGCAGGGGGCAGGGGTACACCGGGGAGCTGTTTTTT. Encoded protein: CASRGQGYTGELFF. The chain joins TRBV27 to TRBJ2-2, with D possibly being TRBD1 (6 bases). This CDR3 contains 14 residues. CDR1 MNHEY and CDR2 SMNVEV come from the germline V gene (reference sequence). With 6 bases removed from V and 3 bases from J, the gap between germline ends came to 11 bases.

The rearrangement uses TRBV11-2 and TRBJ2-7; TRBD2 aligns across 12 bases. Germline V gene lookup returns CDR1 SGHAT and CDR2 FQNNGV. With 5 bases clipped from V and 0 bases from J, the junction kept 8 bases outside the gene matches. This CDR3 has 17 amino acids. The CDR3: CASSQTSGGYHSYEQYF. The CDR3 DNA reads TGTGCCAGCAGCCAGACTAGCGGGGGTTACCACTCCTACGAGCAGTACTTC.

The genes are TRBV7-2 and TRBJ1-3, with D uncertain. This CDR3 region has 15 residues. Germline V gives CDR1 SGHTA, CDR2 FQGNSA. V was trimmed by 2 bases and J by 2 bases, leaving 10 bases between them. The CDR3, as DNA: TGTGCCAGCAGCTTAAGCCCCGGGGCTGGAAACACCATATATTTT. Translating it yields CASSLSPGAGNTIYF.

Here the CDR3 reads CASSLGTWGDQPQHF. CDR3 DNA sequence: TGCGCCAGCAGCTTGGGTACCTGGGGGGATCAGCCCCAGCATTTT. The chain links TRBV5-1 to TRBJ1-5, with D possibly matching TRBD1 (5 bases). The germline gives CDR1 SGHRS, CDR2 YFSETQ. CDR3 size: 15 residues. Between the trimmed V and J ends, which lost 0 bases and 5 bases, there was a span of 12 bases.

The chain is built from TRBV5-1 and TRBJ2-3; TRBD2 might be the D (5 bases). The CDR3 spans 15 residues. The ends were cut back, 0 bases at V and 3 bases at J, with 11 bases in the middle. Germline values: CDR1 SGHRS, CDR2 YFSETQ. The CDR3 reads CASSLGGAWTDTQYF. CDR3 nucleotide sequence: TGCGCCAGCAGCTTGGGGGGAGCTTGGACAGATACGCAGTATTTT.

J is TRBJ2-3 and V is TRBV30; D may be TRBD2 (5 bases). Germline V gene data show CDR1 as GTSNPN and CDR2 as SVGIG (reference sequence). Trimming cost V 0 bases and J 6 bases, with 13 bases left between them. The CDR3 totals 14 residues. The CDR3 reads CAWSVLDSLDTQYF. The CDR3 DNA is TGTGCCTGGAGTGTATTGGACTCACTCGATACGCAGTATTTT.

This clone was picked up one time. Compared with germline, one end of the junction differs, possibly owing to a read error. The chain links TRBV7-7 to TRBJ2-5; possibly TRBD2 for D (5 bases). The CDR3 runs to 15 residues. Germline V gene data show CDR1 as SSHAT and CDR2 as FNYEAQ (reference sequence). The CDR3: CASSLEARDQETQYF. The CDR3 nucleotides are TGTGCTAGCAGCTTAGAGGCGCGGGACCAAGAGACCCAGTACTTC. Together with reference TRBV7-7 and TRBJ2-5, the CDR3 gives the full variable domain: GAGVSQSPRYKVTKRGQDVTLRCDPISSHATLYWYQQALGQGPEFLTYFNYEAQPDKSGLPSDRFSAERPEGSISTLTIQRTEQRDSAMYRCASSLEARDQETQYFGPGTRLLVL.

V and J are TRBV7-2 and TRBJ2-7, with TRBD2 identical over 8 bases. The CDR3 spans 13 residues. With 5 bases clipped from V and 3 bases from J, the junction kept 3 bases outside the gene matches. Germline-derived CDR1 and CDR2 are SGHTA and FQGNSA. CDR3 sequence: CASSITSGYEQYF. The CDR3, as DNA: TGTGCCAGCAGCATCACTAGCGGCTACGAGCAGTACTTC.

V and J are TRBV6-5 and TRBJ2-2; D unclear. The CDR3 extends over 13 amino acids. Trimming took off 7 bases at V and 5 bases at J, with 11 bases between the two ends. CDR1 MNHEY and CDR2 SVGAGI come from the germline V gene. The CDR3 reads CASKRSSTGELFF. The CDR3, as DNA: TGTGCCAGCAAAAGAAGTAGTACCGGGGAGCTGTTTTTT.

This rearrangement joins TRBV14 to TRBJ2-4; 9 nucleotides line up with TRBD2. Trimming cost V 5 bases and J 9 bases; bases outside gene matches: 14. CDR3 length: 16 amino acids. Germline CDR1 reads SGHDN; CDR2 reads FVKESK. This chain's CDR3 is CASSSLAGRGLGIQYF. The CDR3 bases are TGTGCCAGCAGCAGCCTAGCGGGAAGGGGACTAGGCATTCAGTACTTC.

The V gene is TRBV7-9, the J gene TRBJ2-7; 8 bases are shared with TRBD2. Per germline, CDR1 SEHNR and CDR2 FQNEAQ (reference sequence). After removal of 5 bases from V and 5 bases from J, the junction contained 11 bases not matched to a gene. The CDR3 totals 15 residues. CDR3 loop: CASSRRAGVGNEQYF. DNA of the CDR3: TGTGCCAGCAGCCGGAGAGCGGGAGTCGGCAACGAGCAGTACTTC.

This chain connects TRBV29-1 to TRBJ1-6; 7 bases map to TRBD1. With V trimmed by 4 bases and J by 6 bases, 3 bases remained unmatched. CDR1 and CDR2 from the germline V gene are SQVTM and ANQGSEA. There are 13 residues in the CDR3. Here the CDR3 DNA reads TGCAGCGTTGCCAGGGACAGTAATTCACCCCTCCACTTT. Translation gives CSVARDSNSPLHF.

This chain uses TRBV2 with TRBJ2-5; a possible D gene is TRBD1 (5 bases). Germline CDR1 is SNHLY and CDR2 is FYNNEI. V was clipped by 4 bases and J by 3 bases, with 12 bases between them. CDR3 length: 14 amino acids. CDR3 protein: CASSGGLLEETQYF. CDR3 sequence (DNA): TGTGCCAGCAGTGGGGGCTTGTTAGAAGAGACCCAGTACTTC.

V gene TRBV5-6 combines with J gene TRBJ1-1; D is uncertain. The CDR3 totals 13 residues. Trimming removed 3 bases from V and 0 bases from J, with 6 bases in between. Germline V gene lookup returns CDR1 SGHDT and CDR2 YYEEEE. The CDR3 DNA sequence: TGTGCCAGCAGCTCCGCGGTGAACACTGAAGCTTTCTTT. Its translation: CASSSAVNTEAFF.

This clone was detected a few times. The sample contains more than one DNA sequence encoding this CDR3. The chain combines TRBV4-1 with TRBJ2-7, with 14 bases that match TRBD2. The junction had 2 bases not matched to a gene; V was cut back by 4 bases and J by 3 bases. In germline, CDR1 is MGHRA, CDR2 YSYEKL. The CDR3 contains 15 residues. In DNA, the CDR3 is TGCGCCAGCAGCCTCGGACTAGCGGGAGGCTACGAGCAGTACTTC. Protein product: CASSLGLAGGYEQYF.

This chain joins TRBV23-1 and TRBJ2-3; D perhaps matches TRBD2 (6 bases). TRBV23-1 is an ORF, and what it does is uncertain. The CDR3 runs 14 residues. Trimming took off 4 bases at V and 4 bases at J, with 12 bases between the two ends. CDR3 in amino acids: CASSRGSGADTQYF. In DNA, the CDR3 is TGCGCCAGCAGTCGAGGTTCGGGAGCAGATACGCAGTATTTT.

V gene TRBV30 combines with J gene TRBJ1-1, with a weak D call TRBD1 (5 bases). The CDR3 contains 13 residues. Trimming pared 3 bases from V and 5 bases from J, leaving 13 bases between. Germline CDR1 reads GTSNPN; CDR2 reads SVGIG (reference sequence). CDR3 nucleotides: TGTGCCTGGAGCAATGGGGCGCGAACTGAAGCTTTCTTT. It translates to CAWSNGARTEAFF.

CDR3 DNA sequence: TGTGCCACCAGCAGAGTAAGGCGGCTTAATGAAAAACTGTTTTTT. Translated: CATSRVRRLNEKLFF. The chain has TRBV15 and TRBJ1-4; D not certain. V lost 1 base, J lost 4 bases, and 10 bases lay in between. The CDR3 covers 15 residues. Germline V gene lookup returns CDR1 LNHNV and CDR2 YYDKDF (reference sequence).

The CDR3 is CASSEPGTGRSYEQYF. The CDR3 bases are TGTGCCAGCAGTGAACCTGGGACAGGGCGCTCCTACGAGCAGTACTTC. The chain employs TRBV6-1 and TRBJ2-7; 9 bases fit TRBD1. The V segment lost 2 bases and the J segment 0 bases; nucleotides outside the gene matches: 5. The germline V gene encodes CDR1 MNHNS and CDR2 SASEGT. This CDR3 is 16 amino acids long.

The chain joins TRBV4-3 to TRBJ2-7, with no clear D. V lost 0 bases and J 4 bases, leaving 19 bases between the germline ends. Germline V gives CDR1 LGHNA, CDR2 YSLEER. The CDR3 is 17 residues long. CDR3 residues: CASSQDPPTSPHYEQYF. DNA for the CDR3: TGCGCCAGCAGCCAAGATCCGCCTACCTCTCCCCATTACGAGCAGTACTTC.

The V call is TRBV6-6, the J call TRBJ1-3; maybe TRBD1 (6 bases). Per germline, CDR1 MNHNY and CDR2 SVGAGI (reference sequence). This CDR3 spans 16 amino acids. Trimming removed 7 bases from V and 0 bases from J, with 16 bases in between. The CDR3 bases are TGTGCCAGCAACCCGACAGGCTTCAACTCTGGAAACACCATATATTTT. Translation: CASNPTGFNSGNTIYF.